What follows are 21 T cell receptor beta chains derived from one specimen sequenced in a study of OX40 agonist ivuxolimab in advanced cancers. Clones were read by immunoSEQ multiplex PCR, and TCRdb kept only the in-frame ones, dropping some. The profile shows 90,000 to 100,000 clones, around 85% of them singletons. The sample here was CD4+ or CD8+ T cells sorted from blood, taken in a trial of the OX40 agonist ivuxolimab. The receptors stem from an adult with an advanced solid tumor such as melanoma, head and neck, liver or kidney cancer.

The chain carries TRBV28 and TRBJ2-7; 7 positions match TRBD2. With V trimmed by 7 bases and J by 6 bases, 6 bases remained unmatched. This CDR3 is 12 amino acids long. Germline V gives CDR1 MDHEN, CDR2 SYDVKM. The CDR3 DNA reads as TGTGCCAGCACTACTAGCGCATTCGAGCAGTACTTC. Encoded protein: CASTTSAFEQYF.

This chain joins TRBV5-4 and TRBJ1-2; the D gene is possibly TRBD1 (6 bases). Trimming cost V 0 bases and J 2 bases, with 8 bases left between them. There are 14 residues in the CDR3. The germline V gene encodes CDR1 SGHNT and CDR2 YYREEE (reference sequence). The chain's CDR3 is CASSLGQENYGYTF. The CDR3 DNA sequence: TGTGCCAGCAGCTTGGGACAGGAAAACTATGGCTACACCTTC. Based on the CDR3 plus reference TRBV5-4 and TRBJ1-2, the full variable domain is ETGVTQSPTHLIKTRGQQVTLRCSSQSGHNTVSWYQQALGQGPQFIFQYYREEENGRGNFPPRFSGLQFPNYSSELNVNALELDDSALYLCASSLGQENYGYTFGSGTRLTVV.

This chain uses TRBV16 with TRBJ2-1; TRBD2 aligns across 7 bases. Germline CDR1 is KGHSY and CDR2 is FQNENV. The V gene end was trimmed by 3 bases and the J gene end by 0 bases; junction bases not matched to a gene: 5. The CDR3 has 16 residues. The CDR3 DNA follows: TGTGCCAGCAGCCAGCGAGCGGGGCTCTCCTACAATGAGCAGTTCTTC. As protein: CASSQRAGLSYNEQFF.

This chain uses TRBV19 with TRBJ2-1; 10 positions agree with TRBD1. Looked up from germline, CDR1 is LNHDA and CDR2 is SQIVND (reference sequence). V trimming: 5 bases; J trimming: 6 bases; junction bases outside the gene matches: 4. The CDR3 has 14 amino acids. As DNA, the CDR3 is TGTGCCAGTAGTCCCCGGGACAGGGGCAATGAGCAGTTCTTC. It specifies CASSPRDRGNEQFF.

The chain uses TRBV18 and TRBJ2-1; 10 bases align to TRBD2. Looked up from germline, CDR1 is KGHSH and CDR2 is LQKENI. Trimming took 4 bases from V and 3 from J; bases not matched to a gene: 0. The CDR3 totals 14 residues. DNA for the CDR3: TGTGCCAGCTCACTAGCGGGAGGCTACAATGAGCAGTTCTTC. This gives the protein CASSLAGGYNEQFF.

Concerning this clone: At the DNA level, this CDR3 is encoded by other sequences in the same sample as well. The chain is built from TRBV7-2 and TRBJ2-3; no definite D call. The CDR3 loop spans 14 amino acids. The germline V gene has CDR1 SGHTA and CDR2 FQGNSA. Trimming left V 4 bases short and J 0 bases short, with 8 bases between. The CDR3 region is CASSSPPSTDTQYF. CDR3 bases: TGTGCCAGCAGCTCCCCACCTAGCACAGATACGCAGTATTTT.

This clone was detected only once. The rearrangement uses TRBV9 and TRBJ2-1, with 13 bases lining up with TRBD2. The length of the CDR3 is 15 residues. CDR1 and CDR2 from the germline V gene are SGDLS and YYNGEE. J was trimmed by 10 bases and V by 4 bases; bases with no gene match: 8. The CDR3 loop is CASSTGLAGASEQFF. The CDR3 DNA sequence: TGTGCCAGCAGCACCGGACTAGCGGGAGCAAGCGAGCAGTTCTTC.

The CDR3 loop is CASSWGQSNEQFF. Here the CDR3 DNA reads TGTGCCAGCAGCTGGGGACAATCTAATGAGCAGTTCTTC. The chain has TRBV7-2 and TRBJ2-1; D may be TRBD1 (6 bases). Germline CDR1 SGHTA, CDR2 FQGNSA. CDR3 length equals 13 residues. V was cut by 4 bases and J by 7 bases, with 11 bases left in between.

The chain couples TRBV11-2 to TRBJ2-1; 11 nucleotides line up with TRBD2. The CDR3 is 16 residues long. Germline loops: CDR1 SGHAT, CDR2 FQNNGV. Trimming took 5 bases from V and 7 from J; bases not matched to a gene: 10. CDR3 nucleotide sequence: TGTGCCAGCAGCAGAAATAGCGGGAGGGGTAAGAATGAGCAGTTCTTC. Amino acid sequence: CASSRNSGRGKNEQFF.

V usage is TRBV28 and J usage is TRBJ1-5, with a possible D match to TRBD1 (5 bases). This CDR3 region has 19 residues. The germline V gene encodes CDR1 MDHEN and CDR2 SYDVKM. Trimming cost V 3 bases and J 0 bases, with 21 bases left between them. CDR3 sequence: CASSFGGHDTFYSNQPQHF. CDR3 nucleotides: TGTGCCAGCAGTTTCGGAGGACACGACACTTTTTATAGCAATCAGCCCCAGCATTTT.

The chain recombines TRBV4-3 with TRBJ1-5; 7 nucleotides align to TRBD1. The length of the CDR3 is 15 residues. CDR1 is LGHNA, CDR2 YSLEER, per germline. The V gene end was trimmed by 4 bases and the J gene end by 5 bases; junction bases not matched to a gene: 8. In DNA form, the CDR3 reads TGCGCCAGCAGCCGCGGCAGGGGGGTTGATCAGCCCCAGCATTTT. Its protein product is CASSRGRGVDQPQHF.

This clone appeared once. V gene TRBV4-3 combines with J gene TRBJ1-2; no clear D. The CDR3 is 15 residues long. CDR1 LGHNA and CDR2 YSLEER come from the germline V gene. The V end lost 4 bases, the J end lost 0 bases, and 12 bases lay between the germline ends. CDR3 loop: CASSLSGGSNYGYTF. The CDR3 nucleotides read TGCGCCAGCAGCCTCTCGGGTGGCTCTAACTATGGCTACACCTTC.

V usage is TRBV19 and J usage is TRBJ2-3, with D perhaps TRBD2 (5 bases). This CDR3 region has 13 residues. Trimming pared 6 bases from V and 1 base from J, leaving 8 bases between. Per the germline V gene, CDR1 is LNHDA and CDR2 is SQIVND (reference sequence). CDR3 DNA: TGTGCCAGTAGCGCGGAGGGCACAGATACGCAGTATTTT. Protein product: CASSAEGTDTQYF.

The sample holds one count of this clone. V usage is TRBV7-8 and J usage is TRBJ2-7; D possibly matches TRBD1 or TRBD2 (5 bases each). Trimming took 4 bases from V and 0 from J, leaving 19 bases between them. The germline gives CDR1 SGHVS, CDR2 FQNEAQ. This CDR3 comprises 17 residues. The CDR3 nucleotides are TGTGCCAGCAGCTCCCACACGCCGGGACCGAGCTCCTACGAGCAGTACTTC. Translated, it gives CASSSHTPGPSSYEQYF.

The chain uses TRBV28 and TRBJ1-5, with D perhaps TRBD1 (6 bases). V was clipped by 3 bases and J by 3 bases, with 9 bases between them. Germline CDR1 reads MDHEN; CDR2 reads SYDVKM. This CDR3 is 14 amino acids long. CDR3 in DNA: TGTGCCAGCAGTTTTGACAGGCTCAATCAGCCCCAGCATTTT. Translated: CASSFDRLNQPQHF.

The chain carries TRBV7-9 and TRBJ1-3, with D maybe TRBD1 (5 bases). The germline CDR1 and CDR2 sequences are SEHNR and FQNEAQ (reference sequence). With 6 bases removed from V and 0 bases from J, the gap between germline ends came to 18 bases. The CDR3 spans 17 residues. The CDR3 is CASSLFRGVSSGNTIYF. CDR3 DNA: TGTGCCAGCAGTCTTTTCCGAGGGGTGAGCTCTGGAAACACCATATATTTT.

This chain links TRBV29-1 with TRBJ1-2; 12 positions agree with TRBD1. V shed 6 bases, J shed 8 bases, and the junction held 10 bases outside the gene matches. Germline-derived CDR1 and CDR2 are SQVTM and ANQGSEA. CDR3 length: 14 residues. This chain's CDR3 is CSVAPGQGARGYTF. The CDR3 DNA is TGCAGCGTCGCCCCGGGACAGGGGGCGAGGGGCTACACCTTC.

The rearrangement joins TRBV14 to TRBJ2-1; D is uncertain. V lost 2 bases and J 0 bases, leaving 17 bases between the germline ends. This CDR3 is built from 18 residues. Looked up from germline, CDR1 is SGHDN and CDR2 is FVKESK. The CDR3 nucleotides are TGTGCCAGCAGCCAAAAAGGGTCTACCTTGAGCTCCTACAATGAGCAGTTCTTC. This encodes CASSQKGSTLSSYNEQFF.

The chain employs TRBV28 and TRBJ1-2; D is unresolved. The CDR3 is 13 residues long. Per the germline V gene, CDR1 is MDHEN and CDR2 is SYDVKM. Trimming left V 3 bases short and J 4 bases short, with 9 bases between. The CDR3 sequence: CASSLWASYGYTF. In nucleotides, the CDR3 is TGTGCCAGCAGTTTGTGGGCCTCCTATGGCTACACCTTC.

The chain carries TRBV11-2 and TRBJ1-2; D is unresolved. V dropped 4 bases and J dropped 0 bases, with 15 bases sitting between them. The CDR3 has 16 amino acids. Germline assignment: CDR1 SGHAT and CDR2 FQNNGV. CDR3 region: CASSSLRAGANYGYTF. DNA for the CDR3: TGTGCCAGCAGCTCCCTCAGAGCAGGAGCTAACTATGGCTACACCTTC.

The J gene is TRBJ2-1, the V gene TRBV2; 11 nucleotides match TRBD1. The V segment lost 4 bases and the J segment 6 bases; nucleotides outside the gene matches: 2. In germline, CDR1 is SNHLY, CDR2 FYNNEI. This CDR3 has 14 amino acids. The chain's CDR3 is CASSAGQGANEQFF. CDR3 in DNA: TGTGCCAGCAGTGCCGGACAGGGGGCCAATGAGCAGTTCTTC.